The rows below give T cell receptor beta chains drawn from one sample of a study of T cell responses to AZD1222 COVID-19 vaccine. Method: immunoSEQ multiplex PCR; TCRdb's copy keeps in-frame clones and lacks some. Of 150,000 to 200,000 clones in the sample, less than 95% are singletons; the top ten hold roughly 6%. Sample: peripheral blood, taken 28 days after the second AZD1222 dose. The receptors come from an adult who received the AZD1222 COVID-19 vaccine. CDR3s include the opening cysteine and the closing phenylalanine or tryptophan. D genes are given only for firm matches. Clone size is not always given. Where it is, it says once, few, many or a class for expanded clones.

j_call | v_call | clone_size | d_call | cdr3_length | cdr3_aa | cdr3_nt
TRBJ1-5 | TRBV5-8 | - | - | 15 | CASSLAAGGHQPQHF | TGTGCCAGCAGCTTGGCAGCCGGGGGACATCAGCCCCAGCATTTT
TRBJ1-4 | TRBV4-2 | - | - | 15 | CASSQASPANEKLFF | TGTGCCAGCAGCCAAGCCTCCCCGGCGAATGAAAAACTGTTTTTT
TRBJ1-4 | TRBV4-3 | - | - | 18 | CASSQDWLSDPTNEKLFF | TGCGCCAGCAGCCAAGATTGGTTATCGGATCCAACTAATGAAAAACTGTTTTTT
TRBJ2-7 | TRBV21-1 | - | - | 18 | CASPGLAGGYVFSYEQYF | TGTGCCAGCCCTGGACTAGCGGGAGGGTACGTATTCTCCTACGAGCAGTACTTC
TRBJ2-7 | TRBV7-8 | - | - | 16 | CASSLATGGGSYEQYF | TGTGCCAGCAGCTTAGCAACAGGCGGAGGATCCTACGAGCAGTACTTC
TRBJ1-3 | TRBV29-1 | - | TRBD1 | 13 | CSALQGAGNTIYF | TGCAGCGCCCTACAGGGGGCTGGAAACACCATATATTTT
TRBJ2-5 | TRBV28 | - | - | 17 | CASSFGRQGRHQETQYF | TGTGCCAGCAGTTTCGGAAGGCAGGGGAGGCACCAAGAGACCCAGTACTTC
TRBJ2-7 | TRBV27 | - | - | 11 | CASSSIGEQYF | TGTGCCAGCAGTTCAATCGGGGAGCAGTACTTC
TRBJ2-1 | TRBV7-6 | - | - | 15 | CASSLARGDAHEQFF | TGTGCCAGCAGCTTAGCGAGGGGAGACGCACATGAGCAGTTCTTC
TRBJ1-5 | TRBV30 | - | - | 13 | CAWSVGENQPQHF | TGTGCCTGGAGTGTAGGGGAAAATCAGCCCCAGCATTTT
TRBJ1-3 | TRBV6-1 | - | - | 17 | CASSEPLGQTSGNTIYF | TGTGCCAGCAGTGAACCCCTTGGACAGACCTCTGGAAACACCATATATTTT
TRBJ1-3 | TRBV5-1 | - | TRBD1 | 15 | CASSQGQLSGNTIYF | TGCGCCAGCAGCCAGGGACAGCTCTCTGGAAACACCATATATTTT
TRBJ2-2 | TRBV29-1 | - | TRBD1 | 13 | CSVDRRNTGELFF | TGCAGCGTGGACAGGAGGAACACCGGGGAGCTGTTTTTT
TRBJ1-1 | TRBV19 | - | - | 13 | CASSTGQNTEAFF | TGTGCCAGTAGTACCGGACAGAACACTGAAGCTTTCTTT
TRBJ1-2 | TRBV7-2 | - | TRBD1 | 17 | CASSLENPQGTNYGYTF | TGTGCCAGCAGCTTGGAAAACCCACAGGGGACTAACTATGGCTACACCTTC
TRBJ2-1 | TRBV28 | - | TRBD1 | 16 | CASSLWAGGSYNEQFF | TGTGCCAGCAGTTTATGGGCAGGGGGCTCCTACAATGAGCAGTTCTTC
TRBJ2-2 | TRBV6-5 | few | - | 13 | CASPIVDTGELFF | TGTGCCAGCCCCATAGTCGACACCGGGGAGCTGTTTTTT
TRBJ1-5 | TRBV7-9 | - | - | 15 | CASSLGPGMNQPQHF | TGTGCCAGCAGCCTGGGACCTGGGATGAATCAGCCCCAGCATTTT
TRBJ2-7 | TRBV7-2 | - | TRBD2 | 15 | CASSPWEGKGYEQYF | TGTGCCAGCAGCCCGTGGGAGGGAAAGGGGTACGAGCAGTACTTC
TRBJ1-6 | TRBV25-1 | - | - | 13 | CASRPGPGVALHF | TGTGCCAGCAGACCGGGACCGGGCGTGGCCCTCCACTTT
TRBJ2-3 | TRBV9 | - | TRBD2 | 15 | CASSGGGFSTDTQYF | TGTGCCAGCAGCGGCGGGGGGTTTAGCACAGATACGCAGTATTTT
TRBJ2-5 | TRBV27 | - | TRBD1 | 13 | CASSRDSGLTQYF | TGTGCCAGCAGCCGGGACAGTGGACTGACCCAGTACTTC
TRBJ1-1 | TRBV11-3 | - | - | 13 | CASSPSNSPRAFF | TGTGCCAGCAGCCCCTCGAACTCACCGCGAGCTTTCTTT
TRBJ2-7 | TRBV5-1 | - | TRBD2 | 14 | CASSWGAGGYEQYF | TGCGCCAGCAGCTGGGGGGCGGGGGGCTACGAGCAGTACTTC
TRBJ2-7 | TRBV2 | - | TRBD2 | 16 | CASRGGRSGSSYEQYF | TGTGCCAGCAGGGGGGGCCGGAGCGGGAGCTCCTACGAGCAGTACTTC
TRBJ2-7 | TRBV6-2/TRBV6-3 | - | TRBD2 | 15 | CASSGTSGSSYEQYF | TGTGCCAGCAGTGGTACTAGCGGGAGCTCCTACGAGCAGTACTTC
TRBJ2-6 | TRBV27 | once | TRBD1 | 18 | CASSPQTGKGPGANVLTF | TGTGCCAGCAGTCCCCAGACAGGGAAGGGCCCTGGGGCCAACGTCCTGACTTTC
TRBJ2-1 | TRBV14 | once | TRBD1 | 15 | CASSQAGTGYNEQFF | TGTGCCAGCAGCCAAGCAGGGACAGGCTACAATGAGCAGTTCTTC
TRBJ1-2 | TRBV7-9 | - | - | 14 | CAPSPGAANYGYTF | TGTGCCCCCTCCCCAGGGGCGGCGAACTATGGCTACACCTTC
TRBJ2-2 | TRBV15 | - | - | 15 | CATSRGTGVSGELFF | TGTGCCACCAGCAGAGGGACTGGGGTTTCCGGGGAGCTGTTTTTT
TRBJ2-5 | TRBV4-3 | - | TRBD2 | 16 | CASSQEPSGRRATQYF | TGCGCCAGCAGCCAAGAGCCTAGCGGGCGCAGGGCGACCCAGTACTTC
TRBJ2-3 | TRBV11-3 | - | TRBD2 | 16 | CASSSGLASSTDTQYF | TGTGCCAGCAGCTCCGGACTAGCGAGCAGCACAGATACGCAGTATTTT